Given below is one TCR beta chain in context. Clones were sequenced by immunoSEQ multiplex PCR, and TCRdb holds only the in-frame ones, with some missing. This table has around 68,000 clones, roughly nine tenths appearing once. The data are from a study of blood T cell repertoires in COVID-19. Background on the study: Samples taken during acute and convalescent COVID-19 were collected in the United States, Italy and Spain.

Germline V gene data show CDR1 as KGHSH and CDR2 as LQKENI. Trimming at V came to 3 bases and at J to 5 bases, leaving 6 bases not matched to a gene. The CDR3 consists of 15 residues. Sample: peripheral blood. This sequence originates from a man between 50 and 59 years old with acute or convalescent COVID-19. J is TRBJ1-4 and V is TRBV18; 7 bases agree with TRBD1. This chain's CDR3 is CASSPTGANNEKLFF. CDR3 nucleotide sequence: TGTGCCAGCTCACCCACAGGGGCGAACAATGAAAAACTGTTTTTT.